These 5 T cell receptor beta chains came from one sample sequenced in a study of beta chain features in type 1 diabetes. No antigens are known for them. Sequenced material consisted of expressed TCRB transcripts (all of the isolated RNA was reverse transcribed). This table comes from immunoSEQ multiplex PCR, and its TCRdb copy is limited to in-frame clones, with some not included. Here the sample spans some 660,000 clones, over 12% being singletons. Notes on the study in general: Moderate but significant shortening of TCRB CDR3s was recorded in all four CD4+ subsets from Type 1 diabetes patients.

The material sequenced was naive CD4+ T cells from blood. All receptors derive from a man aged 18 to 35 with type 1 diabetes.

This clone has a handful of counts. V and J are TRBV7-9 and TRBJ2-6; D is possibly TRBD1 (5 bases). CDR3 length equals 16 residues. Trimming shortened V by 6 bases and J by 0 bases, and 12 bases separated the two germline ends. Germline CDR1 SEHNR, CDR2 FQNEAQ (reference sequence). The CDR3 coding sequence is TGTGCCAGCAGGAGACAGCGAAACTCTGGGGCCAACGTCCTGACTTTC. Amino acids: CASRRQRNSGANVLTF.

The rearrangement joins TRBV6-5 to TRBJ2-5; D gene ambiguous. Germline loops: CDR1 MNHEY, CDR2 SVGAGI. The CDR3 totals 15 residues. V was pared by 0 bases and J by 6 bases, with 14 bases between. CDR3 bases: TGTGCCAGCAGTTACTCAGCTTCCACCTCCAAGACCCAGTACTTC. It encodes CASSYSASTSKTQYF.

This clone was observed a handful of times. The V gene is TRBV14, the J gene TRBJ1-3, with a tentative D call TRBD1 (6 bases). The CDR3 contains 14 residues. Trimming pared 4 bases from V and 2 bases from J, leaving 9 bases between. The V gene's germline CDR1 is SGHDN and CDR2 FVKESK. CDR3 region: CASSLRGTGNTIYF. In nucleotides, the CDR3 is TGTGCCAGCAGCCTCAGGGGAACTGGAAACACCATATATTTT.

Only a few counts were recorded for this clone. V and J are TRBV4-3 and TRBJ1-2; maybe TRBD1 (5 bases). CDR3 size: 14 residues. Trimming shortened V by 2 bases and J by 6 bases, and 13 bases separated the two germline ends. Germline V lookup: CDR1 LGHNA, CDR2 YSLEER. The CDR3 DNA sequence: TGCGCCAGCAGCCAACCAGGGCAGGGTAATGGCTACACCTTC. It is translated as CASSQPGQGNGYTF.

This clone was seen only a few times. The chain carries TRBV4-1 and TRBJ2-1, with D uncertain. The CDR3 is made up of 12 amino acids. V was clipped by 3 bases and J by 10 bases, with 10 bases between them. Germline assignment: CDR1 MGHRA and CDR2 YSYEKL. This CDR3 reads CASSHVLEEQFF. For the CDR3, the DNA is TGCGCCAGCAGCCATGTCCTGGAAGAGCAGTTCTTC.